One and the same sample provided the 24 T cell receptor beta chains below, sequenced in a study of blood T cells in healthy people across ages. The use of a sample-barcoded 5' primer and a J-beta primer mix characterized a second PCR of 7 to 11 cycles. TCRdb fed the 5' RACE reads into MiXCR, producing one record per CDR3 protein. The sample contains approximately 780,000 distinct CDR3 sequences, roughly 25% of which appear only once. The same sample was also used in a study of T cells of mothers and their children.

The sample comprised blood. These TCRs come from a boy aged 5-17 years in good health.

This clonotype was seen more than once but under ten times. The genes are TRBV6-1 and TRBJ2-3, with D maybe TRBD2 (6 bases). The CDR3 loop spans 14 amino acids. V lost 6 bases and J lost 1, with 11 bases in between. Germline V CDR1 and CDR2: MNHNS, SASEGT. The CDR3: CASSRASGTDTQYF. The DNA of the CDR3 is TGTGCCAGCAGCCGGGCTAGCGGCACAGATACGCAGTATTTT.

This chain links TRBV5-4 with TRBJ1-4, with 7 positions matching TRBD1. The CDR3 is 17 amino acids. Trimming at V came to 4 bases and at J to 8 bases, leaving 17 bases not matched to a gene. CDR1 is SGHNT, CDR2 YYREEE, per germline (reference sequence). The CDR3 DNA follows: TGTGCCAGCAGCCCTAACAATGGTGAGGGGGCTGGCGAAAAACTGTTTTTT. It codes for CASSPNNGEGAGEKLFF.

V gene TRBV10-3 combines with J gene TRBJ2-5; 8 nucleotides align to TRBD2. The CDR3 loop spans 17 amino acids. V was clipped by 2 bases and J by 0 bases; unmatched bases: 8. Germline V gene sequence: CDR1 ENHRY, CDR2 SYGVKD. As DNA, the CDR3 is TGTGCCATCAGTGAGGGGCGGGGGGCGTTGTACCAAGAGACCCAGTACTTC. This codes for CAISEGRGALYQETQYF.

A few counts support this clonotype. The chain is built from TRBV20-1 and TRBJ2-5; weak D call: TRBD2 (5 bases). Looked up from germline, CDR1 is DFQATT and CDR2 is SNEGSKA (reference sequence). The germline V and J ends were trimmed by 0 bases and 6 bases, with 14 bases remaining between them. CDR3 length equals 14 residues. The CDR3 loop is CSARDRVGGKTQYF. As DNA, the CDR3 is TGCAGTGCTAGAGATCGGGTAGGAGGAAAGACCCAGTACTTC.

This clonotype has just a few counts. The J gene is TRBJ2-1, the V gene TRBV27, with TRBD2 identical over 8 bases. The CDR3 totals 14 residues. CDR1 is MNHEY, CDR2 SMNVEV, per germline (reference sequence). The ends lost 6 bases at V and 6 bases at J; junction bases unmatched: 7. The CDR3 DNA sequence: TGTGCCAGCAGACCCCGGGAGGGTGGCAATGAGCAGTTCTTC. It codes for CASRPREGGNEQFF.

This clonotype appeared a few times. This chain joins TRBV7-9 and TRBJ2-6; D is uncertain. V lost 5 bases and J lost 12, with 23 bases in between. Germline V gives CDR1 SEHNR, CDR2 FQNEAQ (reference sequence). The CDR3 loop spans 16 amino acids. CDR3 sequence reads: CASSPISQGRGGVLTF. The CDR3 DNA is TGTGCCAGCAGCCCTATATCTCAAGGAAGAGGCGGCGTCCTGACTTTC. The entire variable domain, with the rest obtained from reference TRBV7-9 and TRBJ2-6, is as follows: DTGVSQNPRHKITKRGQNVTFRCDPISEHNRLYWYRQTLGQGPEFLTYFQNEAQLEKSRLLSDRFSAERPKGSFSTLEIQRTEQGDSAMYLCASSPISQGRGGVLTFGAGSRLTVL.

Here the CDR3 DNA reads TGTGCCAGCAGTTTCTTCCCCGTAACTAGGAATGGCGAGCAGTACTTC. Its translation: CASSFFPVTRNGEQYF. The chain employs TRBV27 and TRBJ2-7; D may be TRBD2 (5 bases). CDR1 is MNHEY and CDR2 is SMNVEV in the germline V gene (reference sequence). CDR3 length: 16 amino acids. V lost 3 bases, J lost 6 bases, and 21 bases lay in between.

This clonotype appeared a few times. This sequence joins TRBV7-2 and TRBJ2-5, with D uncertain. Germline V gives CDR1 SGHTA, CDR2 FQGNSA. The CDR3 has 13 amino acids. V was trimmed by 5 bases and J by 5 bases, leaving 12 bases between them. In nucleotides, the CDR3 is TGTGCCAGCAGCCCCCCCGTGTCGGAGACCCAGTACTTC. Residues: CASSPPVSETQYF.

V and J are TRBV5-1 and TRBJ2-1, with TRBD2 as a possible D gene (5 bases). The length of the CDR3 is 13 residues. Deletions cut 5 bases from V and 12 bases from J, with 18 bases between. CDR1 is SGHRS and CDR2 is YFSETQ in the germline V gene. Here the CDR3 reads CASRVGGVEGQFF. CDR3 coding DNA: TGCGCCAGCAGAGTAGGTGGAGTCGAGGGGCAGTTCTTC. The full variable domain, its missing parts supplied by reference TRBV5-1 and TRBJ2-1, is KAGVTQTPRYLIKTRGQQVTLSCSPISGHRSVSWYQQTPGQGLQFLFEYFSETQRNKGNFPGRFSGRQFSNSRSEMNVSTLELGDSALYLCASRVGGVEGQFFGPGTRLTVL.

This clonotype was recorded once. One junction end does not reproduce the germline sequence, and a read error may be involved. This rearrangement joins TRBV7-8 to TRBJ2-2; a possible D gene is TRBD2 (5 bases). The CDR3 extends over 12 amino acids. Germline V gene lookup returns CDR1 SGHVS and CDR2 FQNEAQ. The CDR3 loop reads CASSLLSGEPFF. CDR3 sequence (DNA): TGTGCCAGCAGCTTACTATCTGGGGAGCCGTTTTTT.

CDR3 in DNA: TGTGCCATCAGCAGAGACAGGGGAGGAGGAAACACCATATATTTT. Residues: CAISRDRGGGNTIYF. V usage is TRBV10-3 and J usage is TRBJ1-3; 8 bases are a match to TRBD1. V trimming: 6 bases; J trimming: 4 bases; junction bases outside the gene matches: 8. Per germline, CDR1 ENHRY and CDR2 SYGVKD. The CDR3 covers 15 residues.

J is TRBJ2-5 and V is TRBV18, with a tentative D call TRBD1 (5 bases). Germline V gene lookup returns CDR1 KGHSH and CDR2 LQKENI. V gave up 2 bases and J gave up 2 bases, with 9 bases separating them. This CDR3 comprises 14 residues. CDR3 sequence reads: CASSPIRDQETQYF. For the CDR3, the DNA is TGTGCCAGCTCACCAATCAGGGATCAAGAGACCCAGTACTTC. Based on the CDR3 plus reference TRBV18 and TRBJ2-5, the full variable domain is NAGVMQNPRHLVRRRGQEARLRCSPMKGHSHVYWYRQLPEEGLKFMVYLQKENIIDESGMPKERFSAEFPKEGPSILRIQQVVRGDSAAYFCASSPIRDQETQYFGPGTRLLVL.

There are a few counts of this clonotype. The chain couples TRBV7-9 to TRBJ2-3; 9 bases agree with TRBD1. V lost 4 bases to trimming and J lost 3 bases; unmatched junction nucleotides: 8. The CDR3 runs 16 residues. Germline CDR1 SEHNR, CDR2 FQNEAQ (reference sequence). The CDR3 DNA sequence: TGTGCCAGCAGCTCGTCCGCGGGACAGGGAACAGATACGCAGTATTTT. Translating gives CASSSSAGQGTDTQYF. The variable domain in full, with the rest retrieved from reference TRBV7-9 and TRBJ2-3, is DTGVSQNPRHKITKRGQNVTFRCDPISEHNRLYWYRQTLGQGPEFLTYFQNEAQLEKSRLLSDRFSAERPKGSFSTLEIQRTEQGDSAMYLCASSSSAGQGTDTQYFGPGTRLTVL.

The chain recombines TRBV6-1 with TRBJ1-2; 10 bases line up with TRBD1. From germline, CDR1 is MNHNS and CDR2 SASEGT. CDR3 size: 15 residues. With 6 bases clipped from V and 5 bases from J, the junction kept 9 bases outside the gene matches. The CDR3: CASSPDQGQGYGYTF. DNA for the CDR3: TGTGCCAGCAGCCCCGACCAGGGACAGGGGTATGGCTACACCTTC.

This clonotype was detected only a few times. This chain joins TRBV7-9 and TRBJ1-1; a weak D match, TRBD1 (5 bases). V dropped 6 bases and J dropped 5 bases, with 16 bases sitting between them. The CDR3 is made up of 14 amino acids. The germline V gene encodes CDR1 SEHNR and CDR2 FQNEAQ (reference sequence). For the CDR3, the DNA is TGTGCCAGCAGTTCCATTCCAGGGAATACTGAAGCTTTCTTT. Amino acid sequence: CASSSIPGNTEAFF.

V and J are TRBV5-5 and TRBJ2-6; maybe TRBD1 (6 bases). CDR1 and CDR2 (germline): SGHKS, YYEKEE (reference sequence). The V end lost 6 bases, the J end lost 1 base, and 11 bases lay between the germline ends. This CDR3 is built from 15 residues. The CDR3 nucleotides read TGTGCCAGCAACGACAGGCCGTCTGGGGCCAACGTCCTGACTTTC. Translated: CASNDRPSGANVLTF. The variable domain in full, with the rest retrieved from reference TRBV5-5 and TRBJ2-6, is DAGVTQSPTHLIKTRGQQVTLRCSPISGHKSVSWYQQVLGQGPQFIFQYYEKEERGRGNFPDRFSARQFPNYSSELNVNALLLGDSALYLCASNDRPSGANVLTFGAGSRLTVL.

The rearrangement links TRBV14 to TRBJ1-6; 10 bases are a match to TRBD1. V shed 0 bases and J 7 bases; nucleotides not matched to a gene: 3. The CDR3 is 16 residues long. CDR1 is SGHDN and CDR2 is FVKESK in the germline V gene. CDR3 loop: CASSQDRDRGNSPLHF. The CDR3 DNA follows: TGTGCCAGCAGCCAAGACCGGGACAGGGGAAATTCACCCCTCCACTTT.

This clonotype showed up many times. The rearrangement joins TRBV6-5 to TRBJ2-5, with D perhaps assigned TRBD1 or TRBD2 (6 bases each). Looked up from germline, CDR1 is MNHEY and CDR2 is SVGAGI. V lost 10 bases and J 4 bases, leaving 16 bases between the germline ends. The CDR3 runs 13 residues. CDR3 protein: CAKGGLPVETQYF. The CDR3 DNA reads as TGTGCCAAAGGGGGGCTGCCAGTAGAGACCCAGTACTTC.

The CDR3 bases are TGTGCCAGCAGTTACGGGGGGTGGCAAGCGAACACCGGGGAGCTGTTTTTT. It yields the protein CASSYGGWQANTGELFF. The V and J genes are TRBV6-5 and TRBJ2-2, with D possibly matching TRBD2 (6 bases). The CDR3 spans 17 residues. V lost 2 bases and J 0 bases, leaving 13 bases between the germline ends. Per germline, CDR1 MNHEY and CDR2 SVGAGI.

This clonotype showed up just a few times. This sequence joins TRBV18 and TRBJ2-4; D could derive from TRBD1 or TRBD2 (5 bases each). Germline V gene data show CDR1 as KGHSH and CDR2 as LQKENI. V gave up 3 bases and J gave up 9 bases, with 15 bases separating them. This CDR3 comprises 14 residues. The CDR3 sequence is CASSPPGYGGIQYF. The CDR3 nucleotides read TGTGCCAGCTCACCTCCCGGGTATGGGGGCATTCAGTACTTC.

The V and J genes are TRBV6-1 and TRBJ2-5, with unresolved D. Germline CDR1 is MNHNS and CDR2 is SASEGT. V was trimmed by 6 bases and J by 5 bases, leaving 13 bases between them. The CDR3 spans 13 residues. The CDR3 region has the DNA TGTGCCAGCAGGTCAGAGACCTCCGAGACCCAGTACTTC. As protein: CASRSETSETQYF.

The CDR3 nucleotides are TGCGCCAGCAGCTTTGGCCGACTAGCGGGAGGAAAGGTGCAGTTCTTC. Its translation is CASSFGRLAGGKVQFF. V is TRBV5-1 and J is TRBJ2-1, with 13 bases matching TRBD2. V shed 2 bases and J 12 bases; nucleotides not matched to a gene: 11. Per the germline V gene, CDR1 is SGHRS and CDR2 is YFSETQ. The CDR3 length is 16 residues. Combining the CDR3 with reference TRBV5-1 and TRBJ2-1 gives the whole variable domain KAGVTQTPRYLIKTRGQQVTLSCSPISGHRSVSWYQQTPGQGLQFLFEYFSETQRNKGNFPGRFSGRQFSNSRSEMNVSTLELGDSALYLCASSFGRLAGGKVQFFGPGTRLTVL.

This rearrangement joins TRBV5-1 to TRBJ2-1; 10 bases line up with TRBD1. Germline CDR1 and CDR2: SGHRS and YFSETQ. The J segment lost 5 bases and the V segment lost 6 bases, leaving 5 bases of the junction unmatched. This CDR3 is 14 amino acids long. The CDR3, as DNA: TGCGCCAGCATCTCCGGGACAGGGGACAATGAGCAGTTCTTC. Translated, it gives CASISGTGDNEQFF.

This clonotype was observed a handful of times. The chain joins TRBV10-3 to TRBJ1-1, with TRBD1 identical over 9 bases. Germline trimming cut 0 bases from V and 7 bases from J; bases unmatched to any gene: 3. The CDR3 is 14 residues long. The germline gives CDR1 ENHRY, CDR2 SYGVKD. CDR3 sequence (DNA): TGTGCCATCAGTGAGTCGACAGGGGGGGGTGAAGCTTTCTTT. Encoded protein: CAISESTGGGEAFF.